Given below is one TCR beta chain in context. This sample is part of a study of OX40 agonist ivuxolimab in advanced cancers. Study information: Recorded diagnoses for dose-escalation patients were hepatocellular carcinoma, melanoma, renal cell or head and neck cancer. The eligibility criteria allowed prior anti-PD-1, anti-PD-L1 or anti-CTLA-4 therapy, and roughly 39% had some. Partial responses were achieved by three patients, of whom one had hepatocellular carcinoma and two had cutaneous melanoma.

Germline V gives CDR1 SGHRS, CDR2 YFSETQ. The V end was cut by 0 bases, the J end by 3 bases, with 7 bases between. The CDR3 sequence is 13 residues long. TCRdb's table, derived via immunoSEQ multiplex PCR, lists solely in-frame clones and lacks some. The data contain 30,000 to 45,000 clones, 88% of them singletons. The V call is TRBV5-1, the J call TRBJ2-7; no clear D. The sample in question was CD4+ or CD8+ T cells sorted from blood, obtained in a trial of the OX40 agonist ivuxolimab. The TCR comes from an adult with an advanced solid tumor such as melanoma, head and neck, liver or kidney cancer. CDR3 bases: TGCGCCAGCAGCTTGGGGCAGAACTACGAGCAGTACTTC. Translated: CASSLGQNYEQYF.